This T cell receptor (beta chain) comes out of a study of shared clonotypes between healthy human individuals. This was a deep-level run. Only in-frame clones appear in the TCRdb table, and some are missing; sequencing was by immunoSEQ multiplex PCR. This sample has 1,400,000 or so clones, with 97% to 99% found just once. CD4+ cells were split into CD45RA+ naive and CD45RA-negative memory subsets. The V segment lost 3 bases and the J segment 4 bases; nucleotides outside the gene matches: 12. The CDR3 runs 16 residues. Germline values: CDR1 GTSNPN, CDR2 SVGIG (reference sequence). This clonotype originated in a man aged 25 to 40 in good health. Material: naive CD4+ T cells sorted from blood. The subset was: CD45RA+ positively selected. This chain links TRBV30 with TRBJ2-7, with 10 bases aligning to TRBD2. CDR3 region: CAWSITGLAIVYEQYF. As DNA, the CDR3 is TGTGCCTGGAGCATAACGGGACTAGCGATTGTATACGAGCAGTACTTC.